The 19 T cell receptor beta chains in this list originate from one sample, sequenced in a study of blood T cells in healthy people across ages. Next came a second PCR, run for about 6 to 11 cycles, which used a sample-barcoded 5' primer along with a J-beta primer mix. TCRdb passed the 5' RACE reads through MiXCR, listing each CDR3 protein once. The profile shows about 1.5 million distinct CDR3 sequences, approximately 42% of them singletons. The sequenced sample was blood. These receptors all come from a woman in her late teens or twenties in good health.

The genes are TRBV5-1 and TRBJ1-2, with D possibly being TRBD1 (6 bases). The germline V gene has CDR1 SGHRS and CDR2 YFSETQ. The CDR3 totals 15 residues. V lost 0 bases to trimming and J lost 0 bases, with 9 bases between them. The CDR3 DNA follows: TGCGCCAGCAGCTTGGTGGGGGCAACTAACTATGGCTACACCTTC. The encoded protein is CASSLVGATNYGYTF.

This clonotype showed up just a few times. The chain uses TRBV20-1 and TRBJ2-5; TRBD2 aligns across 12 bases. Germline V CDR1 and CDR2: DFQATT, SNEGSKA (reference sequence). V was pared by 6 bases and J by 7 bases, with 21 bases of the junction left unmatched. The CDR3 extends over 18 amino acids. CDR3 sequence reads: CSAPLTSGGPLFRGTQYF. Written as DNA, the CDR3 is TGCAGTGCCCCTCTCACTAGCGGGGGGCCGCTCTTTCGAGGGACCCAGTACTTC.

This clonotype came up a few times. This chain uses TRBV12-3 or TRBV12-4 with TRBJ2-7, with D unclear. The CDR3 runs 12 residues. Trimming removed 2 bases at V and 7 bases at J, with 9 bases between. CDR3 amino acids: CASSLIAWEQYF. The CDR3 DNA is TGTGCCAGCAGTTTAATCGCTTGGGAGCAGTACTTC.

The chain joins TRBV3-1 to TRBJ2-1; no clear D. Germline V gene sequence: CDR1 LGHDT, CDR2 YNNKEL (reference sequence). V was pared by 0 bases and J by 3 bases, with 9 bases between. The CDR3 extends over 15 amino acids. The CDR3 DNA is TGTGCCAGCAGCCAAGACGAAGGGCGCTACAATGAGCAGTTCTTC. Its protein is CASSQDEGRYNEQFF.

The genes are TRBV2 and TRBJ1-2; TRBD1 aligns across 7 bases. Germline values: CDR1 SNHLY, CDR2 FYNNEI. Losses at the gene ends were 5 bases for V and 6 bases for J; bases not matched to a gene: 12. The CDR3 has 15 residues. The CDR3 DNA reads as TGTGCCAGCAGTCCTCAAGGACAGGAGGCTGATGGCTACACCTTC. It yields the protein CASSPQGQEADGYTF.

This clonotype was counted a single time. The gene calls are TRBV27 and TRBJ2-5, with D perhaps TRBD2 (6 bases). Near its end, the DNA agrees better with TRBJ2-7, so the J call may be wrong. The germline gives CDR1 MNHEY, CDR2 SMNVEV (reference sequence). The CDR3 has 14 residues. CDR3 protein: CASTKVGAGYEQYF. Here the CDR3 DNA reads TGTGCCAGCACTAAAGTAGGGGCGGGATACGAGCAGTACTTC.

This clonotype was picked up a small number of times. The CDR3 spells CASRQTGTYEQYF. The CDR3 nucleotides are TGTGCCAGCAGGCAGACAGGGACCTACGAGCAGTACTTC. The chain is built from TRBV28 and TRBJ2-7; 7 positions agree with TRBD1. The J segment lost 2 bases and the V segment lost 6 bases, leaving 4 bases of the junction unmatched. The CDR3 extends over 13 amino acids. CDR1 MDHEN and CDR2 SYDVKM come from the germline V gene.

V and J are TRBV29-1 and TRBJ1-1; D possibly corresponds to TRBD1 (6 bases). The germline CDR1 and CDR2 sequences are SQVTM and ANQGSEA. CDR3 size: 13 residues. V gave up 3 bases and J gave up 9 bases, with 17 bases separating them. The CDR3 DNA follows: TGCAGCGTTGATGGGGGGGCGTTTCCTCAAGCTTTCTTT. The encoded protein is CSVDGGAFPQAFF.

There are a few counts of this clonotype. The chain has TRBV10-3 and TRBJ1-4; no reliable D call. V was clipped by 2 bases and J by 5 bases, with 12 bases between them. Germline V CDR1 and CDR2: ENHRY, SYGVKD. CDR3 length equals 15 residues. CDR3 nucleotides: TGTGCCATCAGTGAGGGGCCAGCGCTAAATGAAAAACTGTTTTTT. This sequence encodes CAISEGPALNEKLFF.

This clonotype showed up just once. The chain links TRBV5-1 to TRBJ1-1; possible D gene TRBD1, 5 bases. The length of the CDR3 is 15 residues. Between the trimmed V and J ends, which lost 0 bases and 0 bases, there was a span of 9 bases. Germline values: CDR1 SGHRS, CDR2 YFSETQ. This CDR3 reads CASSLGQRMNTEAFF. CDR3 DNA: TGCGCCAGCAGCTTGGGACAGCGGATGAACACTGAAGCTTTCTTT.

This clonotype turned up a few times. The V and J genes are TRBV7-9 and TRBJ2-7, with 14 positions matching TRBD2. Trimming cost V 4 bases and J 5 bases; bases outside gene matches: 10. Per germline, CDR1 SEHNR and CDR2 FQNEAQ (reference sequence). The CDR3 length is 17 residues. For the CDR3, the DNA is TGTGCCAGCAGCTCAGGACTAGCGGGAGGTGGTTACGACGAGCAGTACTTC. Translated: CASSSGLAGGGYDEQYF.

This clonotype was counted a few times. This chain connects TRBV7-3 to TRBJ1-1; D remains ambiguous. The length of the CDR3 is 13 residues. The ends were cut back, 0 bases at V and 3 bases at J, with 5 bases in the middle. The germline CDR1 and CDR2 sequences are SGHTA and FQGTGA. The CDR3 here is CASSLTSDTEAFF. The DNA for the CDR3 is TGTGCCAGCAGCTTAACGTCTGACACTGAAGCTTTCTTT.

In DNA form, the CDR3 reads TGTGCCAGCAGTGAAGCATGGGTAAAAGCTTTCTTT. This encodes CASSEAWVKAFF. The chain uses TRBV6-1 and TRBJ1-1; D is uncertain. Germline V CDR1 and CDR2: MNHNS, SASEGT. Deletions cut 0 bases from V and 9 bases from J, with 8 bases between. This CDR3 is 12 amino acids long.

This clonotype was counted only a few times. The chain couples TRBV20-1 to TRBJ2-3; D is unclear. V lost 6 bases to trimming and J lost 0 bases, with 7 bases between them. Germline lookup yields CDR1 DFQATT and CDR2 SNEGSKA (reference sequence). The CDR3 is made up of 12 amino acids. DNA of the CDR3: TGCAGTGCCGAACAGAGCACAGATACGCAGTATTTT. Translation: CSAEQSTDTQYF.

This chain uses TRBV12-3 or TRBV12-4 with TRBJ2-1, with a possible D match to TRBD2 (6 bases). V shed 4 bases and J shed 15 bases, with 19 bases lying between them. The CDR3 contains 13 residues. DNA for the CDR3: TGTGCCAGCAGTTCCGCGACCGGGTCGGAGGGGTTCTTC. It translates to CASSSATGSEGFF.

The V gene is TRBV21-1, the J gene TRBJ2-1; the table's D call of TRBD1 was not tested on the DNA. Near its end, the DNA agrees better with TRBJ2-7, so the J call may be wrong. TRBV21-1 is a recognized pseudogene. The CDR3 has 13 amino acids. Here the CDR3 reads CATGDRGYNEQYF. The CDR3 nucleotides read TGTGCCACGGGGGACAGGGGTTACAATGAGCAGTACTTC.

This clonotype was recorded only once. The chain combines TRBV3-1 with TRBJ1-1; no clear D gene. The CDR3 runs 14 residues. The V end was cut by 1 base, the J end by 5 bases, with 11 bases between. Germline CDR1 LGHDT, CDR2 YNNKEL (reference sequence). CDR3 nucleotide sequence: TGTGCCAGCAGCCAAGGAGGTCGGGCGACTGAAGCTTTCTTT. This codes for CASSQGGRATEAFF.

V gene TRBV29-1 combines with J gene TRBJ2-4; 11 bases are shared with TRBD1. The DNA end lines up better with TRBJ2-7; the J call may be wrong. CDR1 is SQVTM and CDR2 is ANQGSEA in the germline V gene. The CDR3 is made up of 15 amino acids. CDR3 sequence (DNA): TGCAGCGTTGAGTTAGGGACAGGGGGAACCTACGAGCAGTACTTC. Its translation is CSVELGTGGTYEQYF.

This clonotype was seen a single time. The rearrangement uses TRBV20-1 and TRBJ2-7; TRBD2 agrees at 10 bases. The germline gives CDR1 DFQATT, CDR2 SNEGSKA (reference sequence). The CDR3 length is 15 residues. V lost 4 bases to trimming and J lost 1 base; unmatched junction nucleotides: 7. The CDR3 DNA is TGCAGTGCTACCAACCGACTAGCGGGTTCCTACGAGCAGTACTTC. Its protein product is CSATNRLAGSYEQYF.